One sample yielded the 14 T cell receptor beta chains listed below, sequenced in a study of Graves' ophthalmopathy and Graves' hyperthyroidism. Beta-chain TCR CDR3 regions were amplified from RNA transcripts. In the first round, RT-PCR was carried out with HTBI primers, and a multiplex PCR formed the second round. TCRdb reanalysed the multiplex PCR reads using MiXCR and keeps one entry per CDR3 protein. The profile shows some 360,000 distinct CDR3 sequences, 17% of them singletons. Material: peripheral blood. These receptors originate from an adult woman with stable Graves' hyperthyroidism.

This clonotype was observed many times. CDR3: CASSNPGQGNQPQHF. CDR3 DNA: TGTGCCAGCAGTAACCCGGGACAGGGCAATCAGCCCCAGCATTTT. The chain has TRBV28 and TRBJ1-5; 8 positions match TRBD1. Germline-derived CDR1 and CDR2 are MDHEN and SYDVKM. Germline trimming cut 5 bases from V and 2 bases from J; bases unmatched to any gene: 5. CDR3 length equals 15 residues.

Many counts were recorded for this clonotype. The chain links TRBV11-2 to TRBJ2-7; perhaps D is TRBD1 or TRBD2 (5 bases each). V was shortened by 6 bases and J by 1 base, with 13 bases between the two germline ends. The CDR3 runs 14 residues. The germline gives CDR1 SGHAT, CDR2 FQNNGV. In DNA form, the CDR3 reads TGTGCCAGCAGTCCCGGGACCCTGTCCTACGAGCAGTACTTC. Its translation: CASSPGTLSYEQYF. The entire variable domain, with the rest obtained from reference TRBV11-2 and TRBJ2-7, is as follows: EAGVAQSPRYKIIEKRQSVAFWCNPISGHATLYWYQQILGQGPKLLIQFQNNGVVDDSQLPKDRFSAERLKGVDSTLKIQPAKLEDSAVYLCASSPGTLSYEQYFGPGTRLTVT.

This clonotype was counted between two and nine times. This chain connects TRBV20-1 to TRBJ1-2, with 7 bases aligning to TRBD1. With 6 bases clipped from V and 2 bases from J, the junction kept 12 bases outside the gene matches. The CDR3 covers 15 residues. Germline V gene sequence: CDR1 DFQATT, CDR2 SNEGSKA (reference sequence). The CDR3 loop is CSATPPTGLNYGYTF. In nucleotides, the CDR3 is TGCAGTGCGACACCCCCGACAGGGCTAAACTATGGCTACACCTTC.

Comment on this clonotype: With a much larger clone just one base away, this may be a read error. V and J are TRBV20-1 and TRBJ1-2, with 11 bases lining up with TRBD1. Germline loops: CDR1 DFQATT, CDR2 SNEGSKA (reference sequence). J lost 8 bases, V lost 5 bases, and 19 bases had no gene match. The CDR3 extends over 17 amino acids. The CDR3 sequence: CSAPLLGQGGTGDGYTF. CDR3 in DNA: TGCAGTGCTCCTCTATTGGGACAGGGGGGTACCGGGGACGGCTACACCTTC.

In this sample, this clonotype turned up many times. V and J are TRBV29-1 and TRBJ2-7, with D possibly matching TRBD1 (6 bases). The germline V and J ends were trimmed by 1 base and 5 bases, with 9 bases remaining between them. This CDR3 spans 12 amino acids. In germline, CDR1 is SQVTM, CDR2 ANQGSEA. Here the CDR3 reads CSVEGAGDEQYF. The CDR3 nucleotides read TGCAGCGTTGAAGGGGCAGGGGACGAGCAGTACTTC.

This clonotype has a count of ten or more. This chain links TRBV19 with TRBJ2-7; TRBD1 aligns across 11 bases. The CDR3 has 14 residues. Trimming cost V 5 bases and J 6 bases; bases outside gene matches: 6. CDR1 LNHDA and CDR2 SQIVND come from the germline V gene (reference sequence). Here the CDR3 DNA reads TGTGCCAGTAGTCCGCCGGACAGGGGGCGCGAGCAGTACTTC. Residues: CASSPPDRGREQYF.

This clonotype has ten or more counts. The genes are TRBV20-1 and TRBJ2-4; TRBD1 agrees at 9 bases. V gave up 3 bases and J gave up 9 bases; unmatched junction bases: 3. From germline, CDR1 is DFQATT and CDR2 SNEGSKA (reference sequence). CDR3 size: 12 residues. CDR3 amino acids: CSASDRGIIQYF. The CDR3 nucleotides are TGCAGTGCTAGTGACAGGGGGATCATTCAGTACTTC.

Only a few counts were recorded for this clonotype. In DNA form, the CDR3 reads TGCGCCAGCAGCCAAGCCGGACAGGGGCGCGGCTACACCTTC. This encodes CASSQAGQGRGYTF. This chain joins TRBV4-3 and TRBJ1-2; 9 nucleotides agree with TRBD1. Germline V lookup: CDR1 LGHNA, CDR2 YSLEER. The CDR3 is made up of 14 amino acids. V dropped 1 base and J dropped 8; count of bases not matched to a gene: 5.

This clonotype was found many times. Sequence at one end of the junction differs from germline and may be a read error. V usage is TRBV28 and J usage is TRBJ2-4; 7 nucleotides line up with TRBD2. The CDR3 sequence is 16 residues long. Looked up from germline, CDR1 is MDHEN and CDR2 is SYDVKM. As DNA, the CDR3 is TGTGCCAGCAGTTTACGCGGGAGCTTTGCCAAAAACATTAAGTACTTC. It encodes CASSLRGSFAKNIKYF.

This clonotype was seen repeatedly, ten times or more. V usage is TRBV18 and J usage is TRBJ2-7; TRBD2 aligns across 10 bases. The CDR3 spans 15 residues. CDR1 is KGHSH, CDR2 LQKENI, per germline. With V trimmed by 4 bases and J by 5 bases, 8 bases remained unmatched. The CDR3 sequence: CASSLAGGGLDEQYF. The CDR3 DNA reads TGTGCCAGCTCACTAGCGGGAGGAGGTTTGGACGAGCAGTACTTC. Using reference TRBV18 and TRBJ2-7 for the parts outside the CDR3, the full variable domain is NAGVMQNPRHLVRRRGQEARLRCSPMKGHSHVYWYRQLPEEGLKFMVYLQKENIIDESGMPKERFSAEFPKEGPSILRIQQVVRGDSAAYFCASSLAGGGLDEQYFGPGTRLTVT.

The chain carries TRBV4-2 and TRBJ1-6, with D perhaps TRBD1 (6 bases). Trimming took 0 bases from V and 13 from J, leaving 10 bases between them. The length of the CDR3 is 13 residues. Per germline, CDR1 LGHNA and CDR2 YNFKEQ. The CDR3: CASSQDEGDPLHF. Here the CDR3 DNA reads TGTGCCAGCAGCCAAGATGAGGGGGATCCCCTCCACTTT.

In this sample, this clonotype turned up many times. V and J are TRBV24-1 and TRBJ2-7; 7 bases line up with TRBD2. V shed 4 bases, J shed 4 bases, and the junction held 3 bases outside the gene matches. CDR1 is KGHDR and CDR2 is SFDVKD in the germline V gene. The CDR3 length is 13 residues. CDR3 region: CATSDGGKYEQYF. CDR3 DNA sequence: TGTGCCACCAGTGACGGGGGGAAATACGAGCAGTACTTC.

This clonotype was picked up many times. The chain is built from TRBV6-2 or TRBV6-3 and TRBJ2-7; D is tentatively TRBD1 or TRBD2 (6 bases each). The germline V gene has CDR1 MNHEY and CDR2 SVGEGT. There are 16 residues in the CDR3. Deletions cut 5 bases from V and 2 bases from J, with 19 bases between. CDR3: CASSQDGGTNTYEQYF. For the CDR3, the DNA is TGTGCCAGCAGTCAGGATGGGGGGACAAATACCTACGAGCAGTACTTC.

The gene calls are TRBV15 and TRBJ1-2; D ambiguous. V gave up 1 base and J gave up 13 bases, with 13 bases separating them. There are 12 residues in the CDR3. CDR1 is LNHNV and CDR2 is YYDKDF in the germline V gene (reference sequence). The CDR3 sequence: CATSRVPAPVTF. CDR3 nucleotides: TGTGCCACCAGCAGAGTCCCGGCCCCGGTCACCTTC.